This entry concerns a single T cell receptor beta chain. Its antigen is currently unknown. The data are from a study of cytomegalovirus exposure and HLA in healthy donors. Overall study: Inside one of the first data releases sat about 85 million unique TCRs taken from HLA-typed donors.

PCR amplification relied on 60 Vbeta primers (plus 13 Jbeta primers). The method was immunoSEQ multiplex PCR; TCRdb's version includes in-frame clones alone and lacks a portion of them. Of 95,000 to 130,000 clones detected, roughly three fifths appear once; the ten largest clones hold over 8.5%. Overall study results and limits: Across donors, most TCRs were seen rarely, yet some public ones were widespread.

Per germline, CDR1 SQVTM and CDR2 ANQGSEA. This CDR3 is built from 14 residues. The V end lost 1 base, the J end lost 1 base, and 10 bases lay between the germline ends. The chain is built from TRBV29-1 and TRBJ1-1; the D is unclear. Sequencing input: PBMCs. This receptor was taken from a woman between 35 and 50 years old in good health and CMV-seropositive. The CDR3 DNA is TGCAGCGTTGAAGGGGAGGACGGGAACACTGAAGCTTTCTTT. Amino acids: CSVEGEDGNTEAFF.